This section outlines one TCR beta chain sequence together with its context. This sample was included in a study of cytomegalovirus exposure and HLA in healthy donors. The CDR3 has 15 residues. V lost 1 base and J 0 bases, leaving 7 bases between the germline ends. CDR1 SEHNR and CDR2 FQNEAQ come from the germline V gene (reference sequence). Primers included in the PCR were 60 Vbeta and 13 Jbeta primers. TCRdb keeps only in-frame clones here, not all; method: immunoSEQ multiplex PCR. The sample contains 150,000 to 200,000 clones, approximately 80% of which appear only once. The sequence derives from a woman aged 35 to 49 in good health and CMV-seropositive. Sample: PBMCs. The V call is TRBV7-9, the J call TRBJ1-3; D might be TRBD1 (5 bases). CDR3 coding DNA: TGTGCCAGCAGCTTAGAAACAGGCTCTGGAAACACCATATATTTT. As protein: CASSLETGSGNTIYF.